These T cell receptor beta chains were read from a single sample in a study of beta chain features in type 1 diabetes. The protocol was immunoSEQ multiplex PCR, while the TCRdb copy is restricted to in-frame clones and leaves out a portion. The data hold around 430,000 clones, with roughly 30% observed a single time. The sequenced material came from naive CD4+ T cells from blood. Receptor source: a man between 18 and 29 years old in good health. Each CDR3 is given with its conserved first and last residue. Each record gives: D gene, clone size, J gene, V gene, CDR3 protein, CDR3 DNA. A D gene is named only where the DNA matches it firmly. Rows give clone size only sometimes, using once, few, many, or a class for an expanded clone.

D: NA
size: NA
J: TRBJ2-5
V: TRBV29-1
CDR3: CSVPQPIPETQYF
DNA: TGCAGCGTCCCACAGCCTATTCCAGAGACCCAGTACTTC

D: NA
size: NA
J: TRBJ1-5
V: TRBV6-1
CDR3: CASCLDRMGNQPQHF
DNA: TGTGCCAGCTGTCTCGACAGGATGGGCAATCAGCCCCAGCATTTT

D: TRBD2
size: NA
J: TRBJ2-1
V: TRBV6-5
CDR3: CASSSRTSWNEQFF
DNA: TGTGCCAGCAGCTCAAGGACTAGTTGGAATGAGCAGTTCTTC

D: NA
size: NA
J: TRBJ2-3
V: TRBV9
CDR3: CASSGLRDTQYF
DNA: TGTGCCAGCAGCGGATTAAGAGATACGCAGTATTTT

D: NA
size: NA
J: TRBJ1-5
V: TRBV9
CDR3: CASSATGGYQPQHF
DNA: TGTGCCAGCAGCGCGACAGGTGGCTATCAGCCCCAGCATTTT

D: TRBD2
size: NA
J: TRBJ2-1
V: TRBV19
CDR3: CASSVAGRNEQFF
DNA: TGTGCCAGTAGCGTAGCGGGACGTAATGAGCAGTTCTTC

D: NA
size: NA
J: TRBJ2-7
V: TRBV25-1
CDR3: CASREAGEGYEQYF
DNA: TGTGCCAGCAGGGAGGCAGGAGAGGGGTACGAGCAGTACTTC

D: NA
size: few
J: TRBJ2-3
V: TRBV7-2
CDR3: CASSLDVGPPYF
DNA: TGTGCCAGCAGCTTAGATGTTGGGCCCCCGTATTTT

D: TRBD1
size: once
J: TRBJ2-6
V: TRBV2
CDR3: CASITGGTGPSGANVLTF
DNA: TGTGCCAGCATCACAGGCGGGACAGGGCCCTCTGGGGCCAACGTCCTGACTTTC

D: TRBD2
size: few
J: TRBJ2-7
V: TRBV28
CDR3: CASSGTSGFSYEQYF
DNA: TGTGCCAGCAGCGGGACTAGCGGGTTCTCCTACGAGCAGTACTTC

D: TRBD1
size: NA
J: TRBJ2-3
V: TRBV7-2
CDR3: CASSLVGQGIDTQYF
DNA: TGTGCCAGCAGCTTGGTGGGACAGGGAATAGATACGCAGTATTTT

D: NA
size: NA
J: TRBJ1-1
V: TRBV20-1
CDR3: CSARLVTEAFF
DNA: TGCAGTGCTAGATTAGTGACTGAAGCTTTCTTT

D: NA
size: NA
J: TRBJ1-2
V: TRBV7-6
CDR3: CASSLGARFGYGYTF
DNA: TGTGCCAGCAGCTTAGGAGCGAGGTTCGGCTATGGCTACACCTTC

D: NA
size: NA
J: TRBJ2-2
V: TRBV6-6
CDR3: CASSYSLGAGELFF
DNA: TGTGCCAGCAGTTACTCACTGGGGGCCGGGGAGCTGTTTTTT

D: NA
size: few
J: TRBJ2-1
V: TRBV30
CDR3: CAWSPTGPTSYNEQFF
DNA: TGTGCCTGGAGCCCAACCGGGCCCACCTCCTACAATGAGCAGTTCTTC

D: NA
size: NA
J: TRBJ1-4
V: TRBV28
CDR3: CASRGSADYNEKLFF
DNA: TGTGCCAGCAGGGGATCGGCGGACTATAATGAAAAACTGTTTTTT

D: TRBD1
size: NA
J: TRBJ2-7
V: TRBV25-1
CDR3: CASSEAGGPYEQYF
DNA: TGTGCCAGCAGTGAGGCAGGGGGCCCCTACGAGCAGTACTTC

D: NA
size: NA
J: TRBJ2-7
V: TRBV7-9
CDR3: CASSFETSYEQYF
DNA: TGTGCCAGCAGCTTTGAAACATCCTACGAGCAGTACTTC

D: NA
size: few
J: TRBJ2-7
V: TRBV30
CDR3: CAWSPRALLGHEQYF
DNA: TGTGCCTGGAGTCCCCGGGCCCTCCTAGGCCACGAGCAGTACTTC

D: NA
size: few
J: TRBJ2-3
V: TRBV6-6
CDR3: CASSYPHRTDTQYF
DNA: TGTGCCAGCAGTTATCCCCACCGCACAGATACGCAGTATTTT

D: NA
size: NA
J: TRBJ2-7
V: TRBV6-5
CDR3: CASSYLGGTSSYEQYF
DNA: TGTGCCAGCAGTTACCTCGGCGGGACGAGCTCCTACGAGCAGTACTTC

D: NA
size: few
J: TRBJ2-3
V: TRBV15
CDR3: CATSRSGSTDTQYF
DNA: TGTGCCACCAGCAGAAGCGGGAGCACAGATACGCAGTATTTT